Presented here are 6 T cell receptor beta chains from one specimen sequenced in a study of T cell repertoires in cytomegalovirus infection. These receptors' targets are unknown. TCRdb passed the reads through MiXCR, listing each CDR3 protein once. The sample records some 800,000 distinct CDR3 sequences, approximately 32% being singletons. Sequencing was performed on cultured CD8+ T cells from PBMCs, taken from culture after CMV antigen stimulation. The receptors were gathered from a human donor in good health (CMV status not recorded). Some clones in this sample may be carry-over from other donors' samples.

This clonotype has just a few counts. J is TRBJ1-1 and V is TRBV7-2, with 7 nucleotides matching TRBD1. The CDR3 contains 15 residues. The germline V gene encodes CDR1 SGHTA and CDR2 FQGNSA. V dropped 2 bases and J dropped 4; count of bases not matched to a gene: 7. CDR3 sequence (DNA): TGTGCCAGCAGCTTATTTAGCGCAGGGGGCACTGAAGCTTTCTTT. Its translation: CASSLFSAGGTEAFF.

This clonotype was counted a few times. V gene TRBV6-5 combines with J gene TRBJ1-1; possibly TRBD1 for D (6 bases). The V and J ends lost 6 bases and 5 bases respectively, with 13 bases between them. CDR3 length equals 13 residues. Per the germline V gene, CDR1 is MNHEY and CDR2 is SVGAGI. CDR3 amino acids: CASRVRGWTEAFF. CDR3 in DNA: TGTGCCAGCAGAGTCAGGGGTTGGACTGAAGCTTTCTTT.

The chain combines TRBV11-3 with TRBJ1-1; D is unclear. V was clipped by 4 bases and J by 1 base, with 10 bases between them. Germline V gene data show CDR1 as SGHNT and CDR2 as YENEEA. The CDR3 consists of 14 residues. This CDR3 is CASSSGRWNTEAFF. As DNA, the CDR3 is TGTGCCAGCAGCTCCGGAAGGTGGAACACTGAAGCTTTCTTT.

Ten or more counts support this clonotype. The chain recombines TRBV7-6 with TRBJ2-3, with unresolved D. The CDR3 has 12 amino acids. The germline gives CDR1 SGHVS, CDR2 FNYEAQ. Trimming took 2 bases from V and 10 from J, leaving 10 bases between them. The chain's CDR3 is CASSLFGKAQYF. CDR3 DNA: TGTGCCAGCAGCTTATTTGGGAAAGCGCAGTATTTT.

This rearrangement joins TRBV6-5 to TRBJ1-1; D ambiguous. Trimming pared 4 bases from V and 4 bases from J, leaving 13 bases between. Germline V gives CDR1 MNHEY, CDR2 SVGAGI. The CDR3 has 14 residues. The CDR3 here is CASSWDWVGTEAFF. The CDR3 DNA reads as TGTGCCAGCAGTTGGGATTGGGTGGGCACTGAAGCTTTCTTT.

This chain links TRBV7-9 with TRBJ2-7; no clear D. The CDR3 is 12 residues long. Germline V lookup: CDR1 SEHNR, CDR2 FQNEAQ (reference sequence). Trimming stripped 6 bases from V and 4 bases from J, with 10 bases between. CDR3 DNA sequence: TGTGCCAGCAGACAAGACTCTTACGAGCAGTACGTC. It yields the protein CASRQDSYEQYV.